These 9 T cell receptor beta chains came from one sample sequenced in a study of monozygotic twins with inflammatory bowel disease. From its re-call of the 5' RACE reads, TCRdb lists each CDR3 protein once, without DNA. Its listing shows approximately 390,000 distinct CDR3 sequences. The sequenced sample consisted of blood. The source is a human donor with ulcerative colitis or Crohn's disease, or a healthy co-twin of an affected twin (not recorded which).

This chain connects TRBV5-4 to TRBJ2-3; the TCRdb call, TRBD2, lacks DNA for checking. Germline CDR1 reads SGHNT; CDR2 reads YYREEE (reference sequence). This CDR3 spans 15 amino acids. The CDR3 loop reads CASSFRTSGVDTQYF.

The chain uses TRBV20-1 and TRBJ1-4; the D gene TCRdb calls, TRBD1, cannot be checked with no DNA. Germline CDR1 and CDR2: DFQATT and SNEGSKA (reference sequence). CDR3 size: 15 residues. The CDR3 sequence is CSAPRTGTTNEKLFF.

The chain employs TRBV27 and TRBJ1-2; TCRdb's D call of TRBD1 is untestable without DNA. CDR1 MNHEY and CDR2 SMNVEV come from the germline V gene (reference sequence). The CDR3 extends over 14 amino acids. The CDR3: CASSQAGQGYGYTF.

The V call is TRBV24-1, the J call TRBJ2-1; TCRdb picks TRBD1, but there is no DNA to check that call. Looked up from germline, CDR1 is KGHDR and CDR2 is SFDVKD. The CDR3 loop spans 15 amino acids. This CDR3 is CATSERDRATNEQFF.

The rearrangement links TRBV4-1 to TRBJ1-1; TCRdb reports TRBD1, a call that lacks DNA to check it against. Germline values: CDR1 MGHRA, CDR2 YSYEKL. The CDR3 has 13 residues. CDR3 region: CASSQDGAGEAFF.

This chain connects TRBV7-2 to TRBJ1-2. The CDR3 is 14 residues long. Germline CDR1 reads SGHTA; CDR2 reads FQGNSA. This chain's CDR3 is CASSLGPRKDGYTF.

This rearrangement joins TRBV5-1 to TRBJ2-3; TCRdb's D gene call, TRBD1, goes unchecked for lack of DNA. This CDR3 contains 14 residues. Germline V gives CDR1 SGHRS, CDR2 YFSETQ. CDR3 region: CASSMTGGEDTQYF.

CDR3 loop: CATKSRDRGAREQFF. V and J are TRBV19 and TRBJ2-1; with no DNA, the TCRdb D assignment of TRBD1 cannot be verified. The length of the CDR3 is 15 residues. Germline-derived CDR1 and CDR2 are LNHDA and SQIVND (reference sequence).

The chain is built from TRBV2 and TRBJ1-3. This CDR3 comprises 13 residues. The germline V gene has CDR1 SNHLY and CDR2 FYNNEI. The CDR3 loop reads CASSIGLVDTIYF.